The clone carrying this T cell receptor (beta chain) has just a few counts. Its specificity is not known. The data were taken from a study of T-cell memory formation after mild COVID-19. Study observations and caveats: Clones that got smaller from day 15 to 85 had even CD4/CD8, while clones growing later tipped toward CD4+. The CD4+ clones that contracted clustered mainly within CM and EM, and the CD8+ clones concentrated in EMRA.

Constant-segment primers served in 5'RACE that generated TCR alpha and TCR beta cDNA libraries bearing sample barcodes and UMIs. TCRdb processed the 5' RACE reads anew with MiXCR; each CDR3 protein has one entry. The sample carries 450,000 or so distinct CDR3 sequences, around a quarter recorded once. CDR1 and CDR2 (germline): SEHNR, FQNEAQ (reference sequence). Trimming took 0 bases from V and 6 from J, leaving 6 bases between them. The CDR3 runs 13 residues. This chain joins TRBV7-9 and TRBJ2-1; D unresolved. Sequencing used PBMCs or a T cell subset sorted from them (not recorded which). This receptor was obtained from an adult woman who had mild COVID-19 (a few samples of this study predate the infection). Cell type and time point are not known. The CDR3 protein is CASSLAASNEQFF. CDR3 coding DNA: TGTGCCAGCAGCTTAGCAGCGAGCAATGAGCAGTTCTTC.